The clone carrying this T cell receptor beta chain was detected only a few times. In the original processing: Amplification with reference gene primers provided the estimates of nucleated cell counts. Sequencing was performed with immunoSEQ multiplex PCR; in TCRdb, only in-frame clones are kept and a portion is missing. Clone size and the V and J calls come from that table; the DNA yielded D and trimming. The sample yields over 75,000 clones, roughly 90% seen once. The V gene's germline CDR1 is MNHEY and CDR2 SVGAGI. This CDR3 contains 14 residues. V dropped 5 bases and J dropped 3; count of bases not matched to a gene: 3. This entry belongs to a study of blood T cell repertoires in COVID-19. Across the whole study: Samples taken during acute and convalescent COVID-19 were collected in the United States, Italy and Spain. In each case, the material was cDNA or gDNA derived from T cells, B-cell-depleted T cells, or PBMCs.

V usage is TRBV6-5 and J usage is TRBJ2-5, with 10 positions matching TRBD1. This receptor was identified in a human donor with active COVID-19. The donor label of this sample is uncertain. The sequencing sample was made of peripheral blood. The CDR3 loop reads CASSRGTGEETQYF. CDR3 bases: TGTGCCAGCAGTCGCGGGACAGGGGAAGAGACCCAGTACTTC.